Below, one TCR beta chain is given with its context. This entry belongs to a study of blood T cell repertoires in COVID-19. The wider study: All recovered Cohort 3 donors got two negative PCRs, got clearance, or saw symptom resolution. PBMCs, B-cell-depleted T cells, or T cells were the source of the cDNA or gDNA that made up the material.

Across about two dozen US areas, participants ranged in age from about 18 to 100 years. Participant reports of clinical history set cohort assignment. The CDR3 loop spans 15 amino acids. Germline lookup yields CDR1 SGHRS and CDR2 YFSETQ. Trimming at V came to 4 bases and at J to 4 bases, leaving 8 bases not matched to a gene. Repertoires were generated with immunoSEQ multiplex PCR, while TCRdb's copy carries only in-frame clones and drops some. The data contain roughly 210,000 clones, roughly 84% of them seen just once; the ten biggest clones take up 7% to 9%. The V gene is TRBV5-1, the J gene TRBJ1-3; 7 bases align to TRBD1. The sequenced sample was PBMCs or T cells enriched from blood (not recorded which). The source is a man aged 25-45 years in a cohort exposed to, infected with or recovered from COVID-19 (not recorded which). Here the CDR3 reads CASSRPGTAGNTIYF. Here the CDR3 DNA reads TGCGCCAGCAGCCGACCGGGGACAGCAGGAAACACCATATATTTT. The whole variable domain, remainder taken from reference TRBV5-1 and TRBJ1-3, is KAGVTQTPRYLIKTRGQQVTLSCSPISGHRSVSWYQQTPGQGLQFLFEYFSETQRNKGNFPGRFSGRQFSNSRSEMNVSTLELGDSALYLCASSRPGTAGNTIYFGEGSWLTVV.